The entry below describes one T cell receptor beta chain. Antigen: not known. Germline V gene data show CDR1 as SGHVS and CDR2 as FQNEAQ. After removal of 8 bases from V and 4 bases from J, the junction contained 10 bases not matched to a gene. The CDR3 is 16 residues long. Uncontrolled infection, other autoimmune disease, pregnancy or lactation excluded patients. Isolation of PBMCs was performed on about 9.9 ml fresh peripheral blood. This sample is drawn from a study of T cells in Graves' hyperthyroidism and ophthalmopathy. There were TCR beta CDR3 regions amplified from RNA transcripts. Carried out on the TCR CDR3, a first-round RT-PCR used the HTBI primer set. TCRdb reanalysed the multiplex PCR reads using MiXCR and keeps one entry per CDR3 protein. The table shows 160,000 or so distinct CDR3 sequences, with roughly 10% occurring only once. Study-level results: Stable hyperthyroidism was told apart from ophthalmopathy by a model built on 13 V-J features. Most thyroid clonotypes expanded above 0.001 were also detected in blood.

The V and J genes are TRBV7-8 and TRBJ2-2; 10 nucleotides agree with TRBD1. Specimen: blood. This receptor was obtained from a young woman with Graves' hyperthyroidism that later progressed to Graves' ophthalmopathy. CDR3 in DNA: TGTGCCAGCCGAGCTAACCGGGACAGGGGCACCGGGGAGCTGTTTTTT. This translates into CASRANRDRGTGELFF.